These 28 T cell receptor beta chains came from one sample sequenced in a study of monozygotic twins with inflammatory bowel disease. TCRdb derives one entry per CDR3 protein from the 5' RACE reads, leaving out DNA. This sample's table reports 150,000 to 200,000 distinct CDR3 sequences. Specimen: blood. These receptors all stem from a human donor with ulcerative colitis or Crohn's disease, or a healthy co-twin of an affected twin (not recorded which).

The V and J genes are TRBV3-1 and TRBJ2-7; with no DNA, the TCRdb D assignment of TRBD2 cannot be verified. The CDR3 has 15 amino acids. Germline CDR1 reads LGHDT; CDR2 reads YNNKEL (reference sequence). The CDR3 sequence: CASSQEIAGGYEQYF.

V gene TRBV19 combines with J gene TRBJ1-5; TCRdb's D call of TRBD1 is untestable without DNA. Germline V gene data show CDR1 as LNHDA and CDR2 as SQIVND (reference sequence). This CDR3 comprises 14 residues. The CDR3 loop is CASSPHQGIQPQHF.

The CDR3 spells CASSFGGADTQYF. The rearrangement links TRBV3-1 to TRBJ2-3; TCRdb selects TRBD1, and the lack of DNA leaves this call unchecked. The germline V gene has CDR1 LGHDT and CDR2 YNNKEL (reference sequence). CDR3 length: 13 residues.

V gene TRBV11-2 combines with J gene TRBJ1-2. CDR1 is SGHAT and CDR2 is FQNNGV in the germline V gene. This CDR3 is 12 amino acids long. The CDR3 reads CASSLSPYGYTF.

The chain joins TRBV10-3 to TRBJ1-4; TCRdb's D gene call, TRBD1, goes unchecked for lack of DNA. CDR3 length: 13 amino acids. Germline V gene lookup returns CDR1 ENHRY and CDR2 SYGVKD. The CDR3 region is CATQTVVNEKLFF.

This chain joins TRBV6-2 or TRBV6-3 and TRBJ2-7. The CDR3 is 11 residues long. Per the germline V gene, CDR1 is MNHEY and CDR2 is SVGEGT. CDR3 sequence reads: CASSNPGEQYF.

The chain has TRBV5-1 and TRBJ2-3; TCRdb gives TRBD2 as the D gene, but with no DNA this cannot be confirmed. There are 15 residues in the CDR3. Per the germline V gene, CDR1 is SGHRS and CDR2 is YFSETQ. The CDR3 here is CASSLRGVLTDTQYF.

The V call is TRBV20-1, the J call TRBJ2-5; TCRdb names TRBD2, which stays unverified in the absence of DNA. Germline lookup yields CDR1 DFQATT and CDR2 SNEGSKA (reference sequence). The CDR3 sequence is 14 residues long. CDR3: CSAIGLAGSETQYF.

V is TRBV20-1 and J is TRBJ2-1. This CDR3 is built from 14 residues. The germline V gene encodes CDR1 DFQATT and CDR2 SNEGSKA (reference sequence). This CDR3 reads CSARMAASYNEQFF.

V usage is TRBV4-3 and J usage is TRBJ2-7; TCRdb indicates TRBD2, and absent DNA this call remains unverified. In germline, CDR1 is LGHNA, CDR2 YSLEER. This CDR3 is built from 16 residues. The CDR3 protein is CASSQEGSGSSYEQYF.

This chain connects TRBV7-9 to TRBJ2-2; TCRdb designates TRBD1, a call that cannot be tested without DNA. CDR1 is SEHNR and CDR2 is FQNEAQ in the germline V gene (reference sequence). CDR3 length: 14 residues. CDR3 loop: CASSTMTVTGELFF.

The rearrangement links TRBV4-3 to TRBJ2-1; TCRdb designates TRBD1, a call that cannot be tested without DNA. The CDR3 covers 19 residues. CDR1 and CDR2 (germline): LGHNA, YSLEER. The CDR3 spells CASSQDWGVLDRGYNEQFF.

This chain joins TRBV28 and TRBJ2-1; TCRdb's D call of TRBD1 is untestable without DNA. The CDR3 consists of 16 residues. Germline lookup yields CDR1 MDHEN and CDR2 SYDVKM. CDR3 amino acids: CASRGIQGASYNEQFF. Supplemented by reference TRBV28 and TRBJ2-1, the full variable domain reads DVKVTQSSRYLVKRTGEKVFLECVQDMDHENMFWYRQDPGLGLRLIYFSYDVKMKEKGDIPEGYSVSREKKERFSLILESASTNQTSMYLCASRGIQGASYNEQFFGPGTRLTVL.

V gene TRBV24-1 combines with J gene TRBJ1-3. The CDR3 is made up of 13 amino acids. In germline, CDR1 is KGHDR, CDR2 SFDVKD. This CDR3 reads CATSDFLGNTIYF.

The chain has TRBV10-3 and TRBJ2-5; TCRdb reports TRBD2, a call that lacks DNA to check it against. Per germline, CDR1 ENHRY and CDR2 SYGVKD. The CDR3 consists of 15 residues. CDR3 amino acids: CAISVKGRGGETQYF.

V is TRBV5-4 and J is TRBJ2-3; no DNA is available, so the TRBD2 call from TCRdb remains unchecked. There are 16 residues in the CDR3. CDR1 is SGHNT and CDR2 is YYREEE in the germline V gene (reference sequence). Here the CDR3 reads CASSWGLAESTDTQYF.

V gene TRBV7-2 combines with J gene TRBJ2-3; as DNA is missing, the TRBD2 call by TCRdb cannot be tested. Germline CDR1 reads SGHTA; CDR2 reads FQGNSA. CDR3 length: 16 amino acids. CDR3: CASSLTGTSGTDTQYF. Full variable domain (remainder filled in from reference TRBV7-2 and TRBJ2-3): GAGVSQSPSNKVTEKGKDVELRCDPISGHTALYWYRQSLGQGLEFLIYFQGNSAPDKSGLPSDRFSAERTGGSVSTLTIQRTQQEDSAVYLCASSLTGTSGTDTQYFGPGTRLTVL.

V usage is TRBV2 and J usage is TRBJ2-3. Germline CDR1 is SNHLY and CDR2 is FYNNEI. The CDR3 length is 14 residues. The CDR3 region is CASRDGQMLDTQYF.

This rearrangement joins TRBV25-1 to TRBJ2-1; the TCRdb call, TRBD1, lacks DNA for checking. CDR1 and CDR2 (germline): MGHDK, SYGVNS. The CDR3 loop spans 17 amino acids. CDR3 sequence: CASSAGPGKSSYNEQFF.

The chain couples TRBV5-8 to TRBJ1-5; TCRdb gives TRBD1 as the D gene, but with no DNA this cannot be confirmed. Germline values: CDR1 SGHTS, CDR2 YDEGEE. The CDR3 has 13 residues. CDR3 sequence: CASSLVAPRDQHF.

The chain couples TRBV14 to TRBJ2-7; TCRdb proposes TRBD1, but this gene call is untestable without DNA. The CDR3 has 16 amino acids. CDR1 is SGHDN, CDR2 FVKESK, per germline. CDR3 amino acids: CASSQGNTYRSYEQYF.

J is TRBJ1-1 and V is TRBV5-1; TCRdb outputs TRBD1, but without DNA this stays unchecked. Germline V lookup: CDR1 SGHRS, CDR2 YFSETQ. The CDR3 is 15 residues long. CDR3 amino acids: CASSLGGHQNTEAFF.

This chain uses TRBV7-9 with TRBJ1-6. Germline V gene data show CDR1 as SEHNR and CDR2 as FQNEAQ (reference sequence). The CDR3 loop spans 16 amino acids. The CDR3 sequence is CASSHPGRTSSSPLHF.

The chain recombines TRBV6-1 with TRBJ1-2; checking the TCRdb D call of TRBD1 is not possible without DNA. This CDR3 has 15 amino acids. Germline CDR1 reads MNHNS; CDR2 reads SASEGT. CDR3 amino acids: CASSEARDGSYGYTF.

The V call is TRBV7-6, the J call TRBJ2-1; TCRdb names TRBD1, which stays unverified in the absence of DNA. The germline CDR1 and CDR2 sequences are SGHVS and FNYEAQ. This CDR3 has 16 residues. CDR3 sequence reads: CASSLRDGQGLDEQFF.

This CDR3 reads CASSFRLAGGGETQYF. This sequence joins TRBV13 and TRBJ2-5; TCRdb's D call, TRBD2, is unchecked because there is no DNA. CDR1 and CDR2 (germline): PRHDT, FYEKMQ (reference sequence). This CDR3 has 16 residues.

J is TRBJ1-6 and V is TRBV30; lacking DNA, the TRBD1 call made by TCRdb goes unchecked. The CDR3 extends over 13 amino acids. CDR1 and CDR2 (germline): GTSNPN, SVGIG (reference sequence). Here the CDR3 reads CAWKPQDNSPLHF.

The chain carries TRBV6-1 and TRBJ1-2. The CDR3 consists of 14 residues. Germline-derived CDR1 and CDR2 are MNHNS and SASEGT. The CDR3 sequence: CVSRRQWGNYGYTF.